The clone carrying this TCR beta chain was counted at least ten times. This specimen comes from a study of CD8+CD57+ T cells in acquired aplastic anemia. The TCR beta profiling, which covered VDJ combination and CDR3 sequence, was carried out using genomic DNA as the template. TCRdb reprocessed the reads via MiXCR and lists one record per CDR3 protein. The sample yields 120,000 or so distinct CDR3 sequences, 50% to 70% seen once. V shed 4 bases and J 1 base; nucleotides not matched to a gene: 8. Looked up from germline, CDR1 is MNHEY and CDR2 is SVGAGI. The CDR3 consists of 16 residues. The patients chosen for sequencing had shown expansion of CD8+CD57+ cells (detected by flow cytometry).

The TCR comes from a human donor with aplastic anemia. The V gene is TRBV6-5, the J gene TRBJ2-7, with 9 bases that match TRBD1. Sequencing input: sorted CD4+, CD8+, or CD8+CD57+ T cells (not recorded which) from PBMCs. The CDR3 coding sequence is TGTGCCAGCAGTTTCTCCGGGACAGGGACGTCCTACGAGCAGTACTTC. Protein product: CASSFSGTGTSYEQYF.